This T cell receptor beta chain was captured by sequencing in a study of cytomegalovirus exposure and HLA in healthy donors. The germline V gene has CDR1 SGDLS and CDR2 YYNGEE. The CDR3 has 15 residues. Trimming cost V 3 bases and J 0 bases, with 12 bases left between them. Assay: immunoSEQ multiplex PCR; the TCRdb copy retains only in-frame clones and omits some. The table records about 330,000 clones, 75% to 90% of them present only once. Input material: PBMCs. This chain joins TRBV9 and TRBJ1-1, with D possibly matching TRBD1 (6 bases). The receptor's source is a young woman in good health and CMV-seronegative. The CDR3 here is CASSAQGTMNTEAFF. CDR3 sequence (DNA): TGTGCCAGCAGCGCACAGGGAACGATGAACACTGAAGCTTTCTTT. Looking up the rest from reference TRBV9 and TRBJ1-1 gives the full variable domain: DSGVTQTPKHLITATGQRVTLRCSPRSGDLSVYWYQQSLDQGLQFLIQYYNGEERAKGNILERFSAQQFPDLHSELNLSSLELGDSALYFCASSAQGTMNTEAFFGQGTRLTVV.